The rows below give T cell receptor beta chains drawn from one sample of a study of OX40 agonist ivuxolimab in advanced cancers. Assay used: immunoSEQ multiplex PCR; TCRdb lists only in-frame clones, some missing. This table holds 96,000 or so clones, around 80% found once. The sample was CD4+ or CD8+ T cells sorted from blood, taken in a trial of the OX40 agonist ivuxolimab. These receptors came from an adult with an advanced solid tumor such as melanoma, head and neck, liver or kidney cancer. CDR3s include the opening cysteine and the closing phenylalanine or tryptophan. Each record gives: clone size, V gene, J gene, D gene, CDR3 DNA, CDR3 protein. A D gene is named only where the DNA matches it firmly. Not all rows give a size; the values are once, few, many and, for expanded clones, a class.

clone size: few; V gene: TRBV4-1; J gene: TRBJ2-6; D gene: -; CDR3 DNA: TGCGCCAGCAGCCAAGACAGGGGTGGGGCCAACGTCCTGACTTTC; CDR3 protein: CASSQDRGGANVLTF
clone size: -; V gene: TRBV5-5; J gene: TRBJ1-1; D gene: -; CDR3 DNA: TGTGCCAGCAGCTTCCAGGGAGGGGGTGAAGCTTTCTTT; CDR3 protein: CASSFQGGGEAFF
clone size: -; V gene: TRBV7-7; J gene: TRBJ1-1; D gene: TRBD1; CDR3 DNA: TGTGCCAGCAGCCCCTGGACAGGGAGGACTGAAGCTTTCTTT; CDR3 protein: CASSPWTGRTEAFF
clone size: -; V gene: TRBV19; J gene: TRBJ1-4; D gene: TRBD1; CDR3 DNA: TGTGCCAGTAGTGCTCACCGGGACAGGGTTAATGAAAAACTGTTTTTT; CDR3 protein: CASSAHRDRVNEKLFF
clone size: -; V gene: TRBV2; J gene: TRBJ1-1; D gene: -; CDR3 DNA: TGTGCCAGCAGTGAGAGGGGGGTAAACACTGAAGCTTTCTTT; CDR3 protein: CASSERGVNTEAFF
clone size: -; V gene: TRBV4-3; J gene: TRBJ1-3; D gene: -; CDR3 DNA: TGCGCCAGCAGCCAAGGGAGGATCTCTGGAAACACCATATATTTT; CDR3 protein: CASSQGRISGNTIYF
clone size: -; V gene: TRBV7-3; J gene: TRBJ1-5; D gene: -; CDR3 DNA: TGTGCCAGCAGACTCGGACGGGGCGTTAGCAATCAGCCCCAGCATTTT; CDR3 protein: CASRLGRGVSNQPQHF
clone size: -; V gene: TRBV6-1; J gene: TRBJ1-1; D gene: TRBD1; CDR3 DNA: TGTGCCAGCGCAGGGGGAATCAACACTGAAGCTTTCTTT; CDR3 protein: CASAGGINTEAFF
clone size: -; V gene: TRBV5-1; J gene: TRBJ2-7; D gene: -; CDR3 DNA: TGCGCCAGCAGCTCCCACTACGAGCAGTACTTC; CDR3 protein: CASSSHYEQYF
clone size: -; V gene: TRBV19; J gene: TRBJ2-6; D gene: -; CDR3 DNA: TGTGCCAGTAGTTTGGGCTCAGGGGCCAACGTCCTGACTTTC; CDR3 protein: CASSLGSGANVLTF
clone size: -; V gene: TRBV2; J gene: TRBJ1-1; D gene: -; CDR3 DNA: TGTGCCAGCAGTGAAGAGGGGAGGGTAGGGAGGACTGAAGCTTTCTTT; CDR3 protein: CASSEEGRVGRTEAFF
clone size: -; V gene: TRBV27; J gene: TRBJ1-1; D gene: -; CDR3 DNA: TGTGCCAGCAGTACTAACACCGGGCGCACTGAAGCTTTCTTT; CDR3 protein: CASSTNTGRTEAFF
clone size: -; V gene: TRBV5-1; J gene: TRBJ2-3; D gene: TRBD1; CDR3 DNA: TGCGCCAGCAGCCCGTTACAGGGGGCGGTCGGAGATACGCAGTATTTT; CDR3 protein: CASSPLQGAVGDTQYF
clone size: -; V gene: TRBV18; J gene: TRBJ2-1; D gene: -; CDR3 DNA: TGTGCCAGCTCACCAAGTCGGGCCAGGGAGGACAATGAGCAGTTCTTC; CDR3 protein: CASSPSRAREDNEQFF
clone size: -; V gene: TRBV7-3; J gene: TRBJ2-3; D gene: -; CDR3 DNA: TGTGCCAGCAGCCCCCTCGGGCAGAGCACAGATACGCAGTATTTT; CDR3 protein: CASSPLGQSTDTQYF
clone size: once; V gene: TRBV5-6; J gene: TRBJ2-3; D gene: -; CDR3 DNA: TGTGCCAGCAGCTTCCCCAGTTGGGGGGATACGCAGTATTTT; CDR3 protein: CASSFPSWGDTQYF
clone size: -; V gene: TRBV7-8; J gene: TRBJ1-3; D gene: -; CDR3 DNA: TGTGCCAGCAAGATAGACAGCTCTGGAAACACCATATATTTT; CDR3 protein: CASKIDSSGNTIYF
clone size: -; V gene: TRBV6-1; J gene: TRBJ2-1; D gene: -; CDR3 DNA: TGTGCCAGCAGTGACCGCCGATGGGGTGCAGGGGAGTTCTTC; CDR3 protein: CASSDRRWGAGEFF
clone size: -; V gene: TRBV6-1; J gene: TRBJ2-7; D gene: -; CDR3 DNA: TGTGCCAGCAGTGATTATTTGGGGGAGACTTACGAGCAGTACTTC; CDR3 protein: CASSDYLGETYEQYF
clone size: -; V gene: TRBV10-1; J gene: TRBJ2-7; D gene: TRBD2; CDR3 DNA: TGCGCCAGCAGGGGGGAATACGGGAGGTACTACGAGCAGTACTTC; CDR3 protein: CASRGEYGRYYEQYF
clone size: -; V gene: TRBV9; J gene: TRBJ1-3; D gene: -; CDR3 DNA: TGTGCCAGCAGCGCCGCTTCTGGAAACACCATATATTTT; CDR3 protein: CASSAASGNTIYF
clone size: -; V gene: TRBV19; J gene: TRBJ1-4; D gene: -; CDR3 DNA: TGTGCCAGAGGGGGGTGGGGAATAATTTCAACTAATGAAAAACTGTTTTTT; CDR3 protein: CARGGWGIISTNEKLFF
clone size: -; V gene: TRBV21-1; J gene: TRBJ1-3; D gene: -; CDR3 DNA: TGTGCCAGCAGCAAAGCGCTAGGACCAGGGACCTCTGGAAACACCATATATTTT; CDR3 protein: CASSKALGPGTSGNTIYF
clone size: -; V gene: TRBV6-1; J gene: TRBJ2-5; D gene: -; CDR3 DNA: TGTGCCAGCAGTGAAGCGCCCAGAGAGACCCAGTACTTC; CDR3 protein: CASSEAPRETQYF
clone size: -; V gene: TRBV5-6; J gene: TRBJ2-7; D gene: -; CDR3 DNA: TGTGCCAGCAGCTTGCCTAGTACCTACGAGCAGTACTTC; CDR3 protein: CASSLPSTYEQYF
clone size: once; V gene: TRBV7-9; J gene: TRBJ1-5; D gene: -; CDR3 DNA: TGTGCCAGCAGCTTAGAGAGCGATCAGCCCCAGCATTTT; CDR3 protein: CASSLESDQPQHF
clone size: -; V gene: TRBV27; J gene: TRBJ2-3; D gene: TRBD1; CDR3 DNA: TGTGCCAGCAGTTTACTCTCTCCGGGACAGGGCACAGATACGCAGTATTTT; CDR3 protein: CASSLLSPGQGTDTQYF
clone size: -; V gene: TRBV27; J gene: TRBJ2-2; D gene: -; CDR3 DNA: TGTGCCAGCAGTTTTAGTCCGAACACCGGGGAGCTGTTTTTT; CDR3 protein: CASSFSPNTGELFF
clone size: once; V gene: TRBV30; J gene: TRBJ2-1; D gene: -; CDR3 DNA: TGTGCCTGGAGTGTACTGTACGGTTCCTACAATGAGCAGTTCTTC; CDR3 protein: CAWSVLYGSYNEQFF
clone size: -; V gene: TRBV4-1; J gene: TRBJ2-3; D gene: -; CDR3 DNA: TGCGCCAGCAGCCAAGGGACTGCCAGGGGAGATACGCAGTATTTT; CDR3 protein: CASSQGTARGDTQYF
clone size: -; V gene: TRBV7-2; J gene: TRBJ2-3; D gene: -; CDR3 DNA: TGTGCCAGCAGCTTAGCGGCGCGGGGGCTCACAGATACGCAGTATTTT; CDR3 protein: CASSLAARGLTDTQYF
clone size: -; V gene: TRBV7-9; J gene: TRBJ2-4; D gene: TRBD1; CDR3 DNA: TGTGCCATCGAGGGGACAGGGGACATTCAGTACTTC; CDR3 protein: CAIEGTGDIQYF
clone size: -; V gene: TRBV6-1; J gene: TRBJ2-7; D gene: TRBD1; CDR3 DNA: TGTGCCAGCAGTTCCCACCGGGACAGTTCCTACGAGCAGTACTTC; CDR3 protein: CASSSHRDSSYEQYF
clone size: -; V gene: TRBV5-1; J gene: TRBJ2-1; D gene: -; CDR3 DNA: TGCGCCAGCAGCGGACGTGGGGGGATCACCTACAATGAGCAGTTCTTC; CDR3 protein: CASSGRGGITYNEQFF
clone size: once; V gene: TRBV30; J gene: TRBJ1-2; D gene: -; CDR3 DNA: TGTGCCTGGAGTGTAGGGGGATCGGGGGGCGGAGGCTACACCTTC; CDR3 protein: CAWSVGGSGGGGYTF
clone size: -; V gene: TRBV25-1; J gene: TRBJ2-3; D gene: TRBD2; CDR3 DNA: TGTGCCAGCAGTGTGAGCGGGGGGTTCACAGATACGCAGTATTTT; CDR3 protein: CASSVSGGFTDTQYF
clone size: -; V gene: TRBV10-2; J gene: TRBJ1-1; D gene: -; CDR3 DNA: TGCGCCAGCAGTGAGTGGGGGTACACTGAAGCTTTCTTT; CDR3 protein: CASSEWGYTEAFF
clone size: few; V gene: TRBV11-2; J gene: TRBJ2-2; D gene: TRBD2; CDR3 DNA: TGTGCCAGCAGCCCTGGGACTACGGCCGGGGAGCTGTTTTTT; CDR3 protein: CASSPGTTAGELFF
clone size: -; V gene: TRBV6-5; J gene: TRBJ1-2; D gene: -; CDR3 DNA: TGTGCCAGCAGTACGTCAGGGTTTGGCTACACCTTC; CDR3 protein: CASSTSGFGYTF
clone size: -; V gene: TRBV11-3; J gene: TRBJ2-2; D gene: TRBD1; CDR3 DNA: TGTGCCAGCAGCCCTGTCGGGACAGGGACCCGGGAGCTGTTTTTT; CDR3 protein: CASSPVGTGTRELFF